This TCR beta chain was identified in a study of T cells in Graves' hyperthyroidism and ophthalmopathy. Study findings and constraints: Ophthalmopathy was distinguished from stable hyperthyroidism by 13 V-J signatures.

Researchers took RNA transcripts and amplified the TCR beta CDR3 regions from them. A set of HTBI primers served as the primers for a first-round RT-PCR of the TCR CDR3. TCRdb recomputed calls from the multiplex PCR reads with MiXCR, one row per CDR3 protein. The table lists about 640,000 distinct CDR3 sequences, about 20% of them singletons. Per the germline V gene, CDR1 is KGHSH and CDR2 is LQKENI. The length of the CDR3 is 11 residues. The cohort's ophthalmopathy patients, a group with duration under 3 months, had a Clinical Activity Score of at least 3 and a NOSPECS grade of at least 4. Patients with uncontrolled infections, other autoimmune diseases, pregnancy or lactation were excluded. In making diagnoses, clinical symptoms, serum thyroxine and TRAb, thyroid ultrasound and orbital computed tomography were all used. This clonotype came up a few times. The antigen remains unidentified. A read error may account for a junction end that differs from germline.

The gene calls are TRBV18 and TRBJ1-1; D not resolved. What was sequenced was blood. This sequence originates from a man aged 25-45 years with Graves' ophthalmopathy. In DNA, the CDR3 is TGTGCCAGCTCACAAGACACTGACGCTCTCTTT. Translating gives CASSQDTDALF.